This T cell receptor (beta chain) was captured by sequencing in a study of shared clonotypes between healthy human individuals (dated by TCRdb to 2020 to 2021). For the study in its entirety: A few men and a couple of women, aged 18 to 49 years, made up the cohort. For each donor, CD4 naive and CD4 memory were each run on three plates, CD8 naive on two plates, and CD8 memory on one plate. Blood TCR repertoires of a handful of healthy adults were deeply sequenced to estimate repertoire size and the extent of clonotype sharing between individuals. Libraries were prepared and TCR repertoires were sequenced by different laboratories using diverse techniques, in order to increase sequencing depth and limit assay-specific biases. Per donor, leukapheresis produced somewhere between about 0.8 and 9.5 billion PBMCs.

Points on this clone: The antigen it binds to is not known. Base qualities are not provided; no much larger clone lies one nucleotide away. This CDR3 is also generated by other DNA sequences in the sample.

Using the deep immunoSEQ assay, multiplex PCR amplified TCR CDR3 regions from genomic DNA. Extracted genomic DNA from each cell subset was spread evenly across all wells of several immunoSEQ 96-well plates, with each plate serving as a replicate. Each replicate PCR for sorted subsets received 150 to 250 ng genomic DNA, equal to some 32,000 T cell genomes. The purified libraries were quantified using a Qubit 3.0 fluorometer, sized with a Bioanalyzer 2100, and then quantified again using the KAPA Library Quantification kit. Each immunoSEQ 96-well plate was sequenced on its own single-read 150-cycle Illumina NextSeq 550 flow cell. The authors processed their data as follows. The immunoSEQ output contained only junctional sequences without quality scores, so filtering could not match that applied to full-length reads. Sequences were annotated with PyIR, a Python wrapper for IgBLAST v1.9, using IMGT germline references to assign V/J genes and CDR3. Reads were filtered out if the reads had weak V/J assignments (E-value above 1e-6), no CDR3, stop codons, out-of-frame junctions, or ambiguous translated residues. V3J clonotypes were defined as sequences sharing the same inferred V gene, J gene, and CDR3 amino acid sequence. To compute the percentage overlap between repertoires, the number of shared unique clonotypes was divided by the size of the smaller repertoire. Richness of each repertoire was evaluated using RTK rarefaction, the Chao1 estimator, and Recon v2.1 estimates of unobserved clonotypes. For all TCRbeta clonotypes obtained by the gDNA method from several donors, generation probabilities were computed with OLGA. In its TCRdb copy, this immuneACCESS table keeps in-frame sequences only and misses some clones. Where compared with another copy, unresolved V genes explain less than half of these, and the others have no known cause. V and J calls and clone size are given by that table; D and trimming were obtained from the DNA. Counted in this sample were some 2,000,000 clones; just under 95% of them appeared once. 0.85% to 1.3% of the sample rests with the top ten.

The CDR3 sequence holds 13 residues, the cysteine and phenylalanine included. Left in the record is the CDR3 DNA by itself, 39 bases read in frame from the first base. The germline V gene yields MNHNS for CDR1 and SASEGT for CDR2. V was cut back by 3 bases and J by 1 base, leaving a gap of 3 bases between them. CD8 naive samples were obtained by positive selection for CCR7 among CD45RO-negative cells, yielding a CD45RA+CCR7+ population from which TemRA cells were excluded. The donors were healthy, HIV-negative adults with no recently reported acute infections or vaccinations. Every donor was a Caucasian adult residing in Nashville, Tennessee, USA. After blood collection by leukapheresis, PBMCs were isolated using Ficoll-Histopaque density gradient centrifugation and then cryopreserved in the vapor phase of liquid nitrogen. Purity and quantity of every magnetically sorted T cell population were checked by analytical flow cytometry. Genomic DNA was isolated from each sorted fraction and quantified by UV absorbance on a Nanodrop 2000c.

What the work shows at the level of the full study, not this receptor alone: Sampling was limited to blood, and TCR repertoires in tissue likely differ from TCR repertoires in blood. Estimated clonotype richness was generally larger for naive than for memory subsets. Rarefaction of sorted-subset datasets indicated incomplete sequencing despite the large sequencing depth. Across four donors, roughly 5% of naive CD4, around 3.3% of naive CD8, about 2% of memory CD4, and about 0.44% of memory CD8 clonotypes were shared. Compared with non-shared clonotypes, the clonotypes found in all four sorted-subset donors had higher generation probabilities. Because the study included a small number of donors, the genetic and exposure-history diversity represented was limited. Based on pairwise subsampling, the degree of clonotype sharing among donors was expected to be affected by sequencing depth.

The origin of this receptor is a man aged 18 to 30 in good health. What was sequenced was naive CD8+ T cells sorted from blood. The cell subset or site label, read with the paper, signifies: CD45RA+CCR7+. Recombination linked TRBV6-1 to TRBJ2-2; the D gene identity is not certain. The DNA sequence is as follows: TGTGCCAGCAGTGACAGGAACACCGGGGAGCTGTTTTTT. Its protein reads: CASSDRNTGELFF.